This T cell receptor beta chain was found in a study of blood T cell repertoires in COVID-19. Study details: Sources were T cells, B-cell-depleted T cells, or PBMCs; the material itself was cDNA or gDNA.

Original data processing: Amplification of reference gene primers provided the estimated nucleated cell counts. The table came from immunoSEQ multiplex PCR; TCRdb's copy has only in-frame clones and leaves some out. V, J and clone size derive from that table, while D and trimming were established from the DNA sequence. There are under 250,000 clones in the sample; around 85% occur only once, and about 2.4% lies in the top ten. The V and J ends lost 2 bases and 2 bases, in that order; junction bases with no gene match: 0. This CDR3 contains 15 residues. Germline CDR1 reads MGHRA; CDR2 reads YSYEKL. Those enrolled in Seattle joined during active infection and were followed longitudinally afterward.

The J gene is TRBJ1-6, the V gene TRBV4-1; 7 positions match TRBD1. The TCR was taken from a woman in her 70s with COVID-19, enrolled during active disease. The sample comprised peripheral blood. Written as DNA, the CDR3 is TGCGCCAGCAGCCAAACAGGGGCCTATAATTCACCCCTCCACTTT. Amino acid sequence: CASSQTGAYNSPLHF.